The rows below give T cell receptor beta chains drawn from one sample of a study of a mutant IDH1 vaccine in newly diagnosed glioma. The assay was immunoSEQ multiplex PCR, and TCRdb's table has in-frame clones only and misses some. The sample has about 32,000 clones; about four fifths are singletons. No antigen has been identified for these receptors. The sequencing used PBMCs, collected from a glioma patient whose treatment included an IDH1 peptide vaccine. The source is a woman between 18 and 30 years old with glioma. CDR3s include the opening cysteine and the closing phenylalanine or tryptophan. Fields, in order: CDR3 length, clone size, V gene, J gene, D gene, CDR3 DNA, CDR3 protein. The D gene is left open where the match is weak. Rows may omit the clone size; those that give it use once, few, many or a size class.

15	.	TRBV4-1	TRBJ2-3	TRBD2	TGCGCCAGCAGCCGGGGTAGCGGGAGTGGAGATACGCAGTATTTT	CASSRGSGSGDTQYF
13	.	TRBV7-9	TRBJ2-7	.	TGTGTCAGCAGCTTAAGCGGAGCCTACGAGCAGTACTTC	CVSSLSGAYEQYF
15	.	TRBV7-2	TRBJ1-4	TRBD1	TGTGCCAGCAGCCCGGGGGACAGGCGAAATGAAAAACTGTTTTTT	CASSPGDRRNEKLFF
16	.	TRBV28	TRBJ1-3	TRBD1	TGTGCCAGCAGGCCCCAGGGGGCAGTGGGTGGAAACACCATATATTTT	CASRPQGAVGGNTIYF
15	few	TRBV4-2	TRBJ1-5	.	TGTGCCAGCAGCCAAGATACAGCTAGCAATCAGCCCCAGCATTTT	CASSQDTASNQPQHF
10	.	TRBV29-1	TRBJ2-1	.	TGCAGCCTAACCCTGGGTGAGCAGTTCTTC	CSLTLGEQFF
15	.	TRBV11-2	TRBJ2-2	.	TGTGCCAGCAGCCCCCGGACCGAGCTTGGCGGGGAGCTGTTTTTT	CASSPRTELGGELFF
16	.	TRBV7-9	TRBJ2-3	.	TGTGCCAGCAGCCGCGGTGTGGGGGAAGCGACAGATACGCAGTATTTT	CASSRGVGEATDTQYF
16	.	TRBV5-1	TRBJ2-2	.	TGCGCCAGCAGCTCGAGGGGCGCCTCCCAAACCGGGGAGCTGTTTTTT	CASSSRGASQTGELFF
15	.	TRBV2	TRBJ1-5	TRBD1	TGTGCCAGCAGTGAAATTAGGACAGGGAATCAGCCCCAGCATTTT	CASSEIRTGNQPQHF
15	.	TRBV11-3	TRBJ2-3	.	TGTGCCAGCAGCTCGACCCCCGGGGCGGCAGATACGCAGTATTTT	CASSSTPGAADTQYF
16	once	TRBV28	TRBJ1-5	.	TGTGCCAGCACCGCCCAGGGCGGCTGGAGCAATCAGCCCCAGCATTTT	CASTAQGGWSNQPQHF
14	.	TRBV5-1	TRBJ1-1	.	TGCGCCAGCAGCTTGGGATCGGACAACACTGAAGCTTTCTTT	CASSLGSDNTEAFF